One T cell receptor beta chain is described in this entry. The antigen remains undetermined. This record belongs to a study of cytomegalovirus exposure and HLA in healthy donors. Study-wide results and limits: Altogether, 150 to 200 TCR beta chains were recorded as cytomegalovirus-associated. Roughly uniform depth of sequencing across donors was assumed in presence/absence analyses.

The PCR contained 60 Vbeta and 13 Jbeta primers. Libraries were prepared by immunoSEQ multiplex PCR; TCRdb keeps only in-frame clonotypes and omits some of them. The data show 100,000 or so clones, approximately 81% seen once. With V trimmed by 5 bases and J by 8 bases, 18 bases remained unmatched. Germline V CDR1 and CDR2: SGHTS, YDEGEE. The CDR3 has 17 amino acids. The sequenced material came from PBMCs. The chain employs TRBV5-8 and TRBJ1-2, with 10 nucleotides matching TRBD1. This clonotype was obtained from a female donor in good health and CMV-seropositive. The CDR3 spells CASSSGTGALPSVGYTF. The CDR3 bases are TGTGCCAGCAGTTCCGGGACAGGGGCCCTCCCCAGTGTCGGCTACACCTTC.